This T cell receptor (beta chain) was documented in a study of T cell responses to AZD1222 COVID-19 vaccine. Study conclusions and caveats: Regions 160-218 and 743-854 dominated among vaccine-associated CD4 TCRs spanning spike. Recipients of AZD1222 seropositive at baseline numbered only 6 or 7. It should be noted that donors were predominantly white British and more often female, and clonal diversity was possibly underestimated.

Sequencing was performed with immunoSEQ multiplex PCR; in TCRdb, only in-frame clones are kept and a portion is missing. The sample comprises about 110,000 clones, 85% to 95% of which are singletons, and over 6% rests with the top ten. A note on this clone: No antigen is known for it.

The CDR3 has 14 residues. CDR1 and CDR2 (germline): SGDLS, YYNGEE. V lost 3 bases, J lost 1 base, and 0 bases stayed unmatched. The TCR was taken from an adult in good health. This chain connects TRBV9 to TRBJ2-2; 7 nucleotides agree with TRBD1. The source was peripheral blood, collected on day 0 of AZD1222 vaccination. CDR3 amino acids: CASSDRGNTGELFF. CDR3 DNA: TGTGCCAGCAGCGACAGGGGGAACACCGGGGAGCTGTTTTTT.